This T cell receptor (beta chain) originates from a study of beta chain features in type 1 diabetes. About the research overall: Sorted cell examination encompassed 85 million to 140 million cells across all samples. Study-wide results and limits: Cells with high TCR expression could be over-represented by cDNA sequencing. When Type 1 diabetes patients were examined, their TCRB CDR3s proved moderately but significantly shorter in all four CD4+ subsets. Unsettled here was the matter of whether HLA type influences TCRB rearrangement.

The CDR3 covers 20 residues. CDR1 is MGHRA and CDR2 is YSYEKL in the germline V gene. Trimming cost V 4 bases and J 3 bases; bases outside gene matches: 13. This clone has only a few counts. The antigen remains undetermined. The study reverse transcribed the entire isolated RNA, so it sequenced expressed TCRB transcripts. Naive, central memory and regulatory T cell samples produced a mean of about 3.5 million reads. Some clones are missing from TCRdb's copy, which holds only in-frame ones; the method was immunoSEQ multiplex PCR. The table includes roughly 240,000 clones, approximately 24% detected once.

The gene calls are TRBV4-1 and TRBJ2-1, with 15 bases matching TRBD2. The sample taken for sequencing was naive CD4+ T cells from blood. This TCR derives from a woman aged 25-40 years with type 1 diabetes. CDR3: CASSRRTSGRAGTSYNEQFF. The CDR3 nucleotides read TGCGCCAGCAGCCGGAGGACTAGCGGGAGGGCCGGTACAAGCTACAATGAGCAGTTCTTC.